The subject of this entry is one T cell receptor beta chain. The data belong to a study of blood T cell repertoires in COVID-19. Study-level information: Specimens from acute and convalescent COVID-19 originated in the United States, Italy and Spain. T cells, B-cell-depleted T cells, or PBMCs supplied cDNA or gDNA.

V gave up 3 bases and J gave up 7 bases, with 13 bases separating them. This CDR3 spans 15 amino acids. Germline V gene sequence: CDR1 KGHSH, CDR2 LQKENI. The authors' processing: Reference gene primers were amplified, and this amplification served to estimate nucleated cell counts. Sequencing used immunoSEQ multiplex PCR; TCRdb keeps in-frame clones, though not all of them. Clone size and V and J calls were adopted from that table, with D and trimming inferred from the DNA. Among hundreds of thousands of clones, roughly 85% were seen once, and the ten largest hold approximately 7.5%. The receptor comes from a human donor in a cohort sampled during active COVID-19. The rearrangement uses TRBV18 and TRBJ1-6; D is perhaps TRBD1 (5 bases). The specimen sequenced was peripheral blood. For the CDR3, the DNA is TGTGCCAGCTCACCGGACCAGGGTCCCAATTCACCCCTCCACTTT. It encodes CASSPDQGPNSPLHF.